The text below deals with one T cell receptor beta chain. CDR3 size: 18 residues. Germline V gene sequence: CDR1 LGHNA, CDR2 YSLEER. The V segment lost 2 bases and the J segment 4 bases; nucleotides outside the gene matches: 13. This entry is derived from a study of T cell responses to AZD1222 COVID-19 vaccine. Measured with immunoSEQ multiplex PCR; TCRdb has only the in-frame clones, and not every one. The sample records roughly 93,000 clones, 80% to 90% being singletons. J is TRBJ1-3 and V is TRBV4-3, with 8 bases lining up with TRBD1. The TCR comes from an adult in good health. The sequences come from peripheral blood, collected on day 0 of AZD1222 vaccination. The CDR3 region has the DNA TGCGCCAGCAGCCAAACCGGGACAGGAGCCGGATCGGGAAACACCATATATTTT. Its translation is CASSQTGTGAGSGNTIYF.